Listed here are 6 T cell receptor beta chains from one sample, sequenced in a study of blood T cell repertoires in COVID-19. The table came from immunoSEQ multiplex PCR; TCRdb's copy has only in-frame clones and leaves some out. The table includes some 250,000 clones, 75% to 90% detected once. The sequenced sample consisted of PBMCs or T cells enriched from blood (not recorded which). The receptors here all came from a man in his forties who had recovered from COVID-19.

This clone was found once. The DNA for the CDR3 is TGTGCCAGCAGTTTTGGGGCTTGGGATCAGCCCCAGCATTTT. This gives the protein CASSFGAWDQPQHF. V is TRBV28 and J is TRBJ1-5; tentatively, D is TRBD1 (5 bases). CDR1 is MDHEN and CDR2 is SYDVKM in the germline V gene. The CDR3 sequence is 14 residues long. Trimming stripped 3 bases from V and 5 bases from J, with 11 bases between. Full variable domain (rest looked up from reference TRBV28 and TRBJ1-5): DVKVTQSSRYLVKRTGEKVFLECVQDMDHENMFWYRQDPGLGLRLIYFSYDVKMKEKGDIPEGYSVSREKKERFSLILESASTNQTSMYLCASSFGAWDQPQHFGDGTRLSIL.

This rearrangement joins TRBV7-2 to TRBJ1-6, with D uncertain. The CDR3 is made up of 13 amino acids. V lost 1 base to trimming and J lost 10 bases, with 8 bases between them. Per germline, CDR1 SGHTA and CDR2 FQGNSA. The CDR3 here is CASSLVTGSPLHF. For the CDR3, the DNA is TGTGCCAGCAGCTTAGTGACGGGGTCACCCCTCCACTTT.

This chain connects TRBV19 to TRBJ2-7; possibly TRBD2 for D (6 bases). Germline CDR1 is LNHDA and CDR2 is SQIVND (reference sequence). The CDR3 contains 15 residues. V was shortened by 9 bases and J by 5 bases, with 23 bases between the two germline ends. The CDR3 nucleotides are TGTGCCAGCCGTATTGAGTGGGGGGAAGAGGACGAGCAGTACTTC. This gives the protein CASRIEWGEEDEQYF.

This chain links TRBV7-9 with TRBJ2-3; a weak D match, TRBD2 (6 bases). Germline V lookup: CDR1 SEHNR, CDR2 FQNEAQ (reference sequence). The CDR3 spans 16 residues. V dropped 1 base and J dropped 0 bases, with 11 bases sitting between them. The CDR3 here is CASSLGWRDSTDTQYF. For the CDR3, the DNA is TGTGCCAGCAGCTTAGGATGGCGGGATAGCACAGATACGCAGTATTTT.

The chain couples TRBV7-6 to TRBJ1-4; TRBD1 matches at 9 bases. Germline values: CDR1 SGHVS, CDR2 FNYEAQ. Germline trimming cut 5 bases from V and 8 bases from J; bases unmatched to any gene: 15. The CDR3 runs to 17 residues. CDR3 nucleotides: TGTGCCAGCAGCCTAACGCGAAACAGGGGGCTGGGGGAAAAACTGTTTTTT. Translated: CASSLTRNRGLGEKLFF.

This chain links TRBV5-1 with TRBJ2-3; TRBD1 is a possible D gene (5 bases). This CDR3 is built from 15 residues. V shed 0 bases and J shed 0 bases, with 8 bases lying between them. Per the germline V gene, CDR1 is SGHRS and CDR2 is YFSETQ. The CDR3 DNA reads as TGCGCCAGCAGCTTGGGGCCAGGGAGCACAGATACGCAGTATTTT. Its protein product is CASSLGPGSTDTQYF.